Given below is one TCR beta chain in context. What it recognizes is unknown. PCR used 60 Vbeta primers and 13 Jbeta primers. Produced via immunoSEQ multiplex PCR; TCRdb's table is partial and in-frame only. The table shows about 160,000 clones, with roughly 70% occurring only once. The source of the sample is a study of cytomegalovirus exposure and HLA in healthy donors. Turning to the study itself: The study placed around 80% of its approximately 360 genotyped donors in the Caucasian-associated ancestry cluster.

Study-wide results and caveats: Serostatus for CMV was the only available immune exposure information. Trimming of TCR beta V- and J-genes showed a link, identified in a later analysis, to a missense DCLRE1C variant. Later analysis indicated greater clonal expansion among HLA-associated TCR beta chains than among equally common other chains.

The source of this sequence is a man aged 35-49 years in good health and CMV-seropositive. The specimen was PBMCs.

The CDR3 spells CASRTGGGTYGYTF. Written as DNA, the CDR3 is TGTGCCAGCAGGACAGGGGGAGGGACCTATGGCTACACCTTC. The chain couples TRBV6-5 to TRBJ1-2, with 9 bases fitting TRBD1. Trimming at V came to 6 bases and at J to 4 bases, leaving 6 bases not matched to a gene. Germline CDR1 MNHEY, CDR2 SVGAGI. The CDR3 length is 14 residues.